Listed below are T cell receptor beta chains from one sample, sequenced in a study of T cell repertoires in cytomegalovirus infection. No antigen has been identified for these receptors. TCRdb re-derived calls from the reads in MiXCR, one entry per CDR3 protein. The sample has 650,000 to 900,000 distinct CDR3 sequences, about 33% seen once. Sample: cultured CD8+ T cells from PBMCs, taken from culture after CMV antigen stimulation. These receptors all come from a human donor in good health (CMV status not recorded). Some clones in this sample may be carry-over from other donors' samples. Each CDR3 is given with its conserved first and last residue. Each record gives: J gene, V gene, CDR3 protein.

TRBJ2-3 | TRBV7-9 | CASSLTQADTQYF
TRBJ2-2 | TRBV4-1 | CASSQPEFGELFF
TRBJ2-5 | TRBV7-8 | CASSWGPYRGEVETQYF
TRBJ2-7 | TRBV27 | CASSFGGGLGEQYF
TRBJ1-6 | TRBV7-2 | CASSLVRTGGNSPLHF
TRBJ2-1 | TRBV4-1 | CASSRGTYNNEQFF
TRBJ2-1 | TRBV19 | CASSNVGVSYNEQFF
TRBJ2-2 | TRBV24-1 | CATSDLTQGTGELFF
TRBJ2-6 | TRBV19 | CASSPRDYGALSLSGANVLTF
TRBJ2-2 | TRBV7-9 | CASGNADMSTGELFF
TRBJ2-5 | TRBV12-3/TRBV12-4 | CASSTGFLETQYF
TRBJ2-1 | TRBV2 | CASAGSYNEQFF
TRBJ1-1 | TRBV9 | CASRTRDPPSKNTEAFF
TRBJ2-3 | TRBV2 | CASSGFIPGRNTQYF
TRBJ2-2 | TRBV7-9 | CASSYRGGSTGELFF
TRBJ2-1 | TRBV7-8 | CASSLRITGGNEQFF
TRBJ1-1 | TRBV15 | CATSIRGSGEAFF
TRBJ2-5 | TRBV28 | CASRTLRDPKGETQYF
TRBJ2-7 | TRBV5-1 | CASSGETTGGLSSYEQYF
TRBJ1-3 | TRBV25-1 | CASGAGNTIYF
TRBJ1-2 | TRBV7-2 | CASSLGGGGGHGYTF
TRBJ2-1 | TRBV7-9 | CASNSYNEQFF
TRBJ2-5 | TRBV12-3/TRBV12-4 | CASTPGGMETQYF
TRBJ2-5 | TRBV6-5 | CASSYSFNQETQYF
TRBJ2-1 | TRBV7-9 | CASSLWGSGGYNEQFF
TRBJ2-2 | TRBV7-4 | CASSPGTWVTGELFF
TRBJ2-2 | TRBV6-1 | CASSGSPLTGELFF
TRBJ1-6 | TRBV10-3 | CAISEGATSSYNSPLHF
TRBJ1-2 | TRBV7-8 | CASSFREGSYGYTF
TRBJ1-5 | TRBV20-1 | CSAREGWGPNQPQHF
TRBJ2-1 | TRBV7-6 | CASNPSGETFDEQFF
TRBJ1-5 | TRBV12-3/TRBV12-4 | CASSLVLCGTRAYSNQPQHF
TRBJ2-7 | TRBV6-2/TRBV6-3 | CASTWGETYEQYF
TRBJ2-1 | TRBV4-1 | CASSQASNEQFF
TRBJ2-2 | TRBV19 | CASIQGSGELFF
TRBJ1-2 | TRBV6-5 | CASKPGLLTNYGYTF
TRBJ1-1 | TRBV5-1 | CASSSPGGTGQTTMNTEAFF
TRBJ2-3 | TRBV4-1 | CASSRSGARAEDTQYF
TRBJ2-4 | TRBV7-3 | CASSSGQGWDIQYF
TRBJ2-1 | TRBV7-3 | CASSSRDRVGEQFF
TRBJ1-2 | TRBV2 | CASIDPRRGKKEDGYTF
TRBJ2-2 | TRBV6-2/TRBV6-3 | CASSYSDQGIDTGELFF
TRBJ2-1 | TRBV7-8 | CASSYPGGGYPNEQFF
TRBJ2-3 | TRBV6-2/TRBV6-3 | CASNLAHSSDTQYF
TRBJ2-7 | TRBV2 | CASKTSDSYEQYF
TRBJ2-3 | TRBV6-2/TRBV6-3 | CASSYSIPTTSGETGTDTQYF
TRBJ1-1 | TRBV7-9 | CASSFDRVTEAFF
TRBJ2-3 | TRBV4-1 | CASSQDNPVDTQYF
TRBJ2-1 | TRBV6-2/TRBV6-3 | CASSWAGLANEQFF
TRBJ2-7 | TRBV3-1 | CASSFAVEQYF
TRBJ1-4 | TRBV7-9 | CASSFLSTGGPNEKLFF
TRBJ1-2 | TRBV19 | CASSIAPGQGATYGYTF
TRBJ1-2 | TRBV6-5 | CASSRPSANVGGYTF
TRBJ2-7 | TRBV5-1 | CASSYGQGPDEQYF